This T cell receptor (beta chain) was profiled in a study of blood T cell repertoires in COVID-19. Study overall: Sites in the United States, Italy and Spain provided acute and convalescent COVID-19 samples. From T cells, B-cell-depleted T cells, or PBMCs came the material, which was cDNA or gDNA.

In its sample, this clone was seen once. Only in-frame clones appear in the TCRdb table, and some are missing; sequencing was by immunoSEQ multiplex PCR. Here the sample spans about 180,000 clones, about 80% being singletons. Input material: peripheral blood. This clonotype originated in a woman between 65 and 79 years old with acute or convalescent COVID-19.

CDR3 sequence reads: CASSPTGDGYTF. In DNA form, the CDR3 reads TGTGCCAGCAGTCCGACAGGGGATGGCTACACCTTC. The chain combines TRBV2 with TRBJ1-2; 8 bases fit TRBD1. Unmatched junction bases numbered 2, after V lost 5 bases and J lost 6 bases. CDR1 SNHLY and CDR2 FYNNEI come from the germline V gene. The CDR3 is 12 residues long.